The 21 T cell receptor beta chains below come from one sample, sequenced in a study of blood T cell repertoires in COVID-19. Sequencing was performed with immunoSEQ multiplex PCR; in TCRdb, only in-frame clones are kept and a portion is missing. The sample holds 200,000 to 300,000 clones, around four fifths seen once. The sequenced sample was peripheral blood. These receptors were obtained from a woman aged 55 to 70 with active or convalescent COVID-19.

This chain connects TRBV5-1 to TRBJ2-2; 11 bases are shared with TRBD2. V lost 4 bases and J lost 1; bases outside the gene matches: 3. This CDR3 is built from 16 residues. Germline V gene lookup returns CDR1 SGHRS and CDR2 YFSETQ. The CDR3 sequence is CASSTGTSGNTGELFF. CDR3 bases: TGCGCCAGCAGCACTGGGACTAGCGGGAACACCGGGGAGCTGTTTTTT.

The CDR3 region is CASLQLAGGPNTGELFF. CDR3 sequence (DNA): TGCGCCAGCCTGCAACTAGCGGGAGGGCCTAACACCGGGGAGCTGTTTTTT. The chain joins TRBV4-1 to TRBJ2-2; 13 nucleotides line up with TRBD2. Losses at the gene ends were 8 bases for V and 2 bases for J; bases not matched to a gene: 8. The CDR3 runs to 17 residues. The germline V gene has CDR1 MGHRA and CDR2 YSYEKL.

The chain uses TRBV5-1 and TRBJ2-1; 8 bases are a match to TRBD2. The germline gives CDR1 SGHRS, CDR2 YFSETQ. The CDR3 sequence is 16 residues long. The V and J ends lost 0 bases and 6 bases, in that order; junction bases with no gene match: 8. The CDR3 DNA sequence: TGCGCCAGCAGCTTGGGGCCTCGGCGGGGGGTCAATGAGCAGTTCTTC. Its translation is CASSLGPRRGVNEQFF.

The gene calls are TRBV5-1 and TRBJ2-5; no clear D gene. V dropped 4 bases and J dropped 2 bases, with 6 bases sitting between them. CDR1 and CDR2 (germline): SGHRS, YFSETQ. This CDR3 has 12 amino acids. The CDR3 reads CASSRTQETQYF. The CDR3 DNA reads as TGCGCCAGCAGCCGCACTCAAGAGACCCAGTACTTC.

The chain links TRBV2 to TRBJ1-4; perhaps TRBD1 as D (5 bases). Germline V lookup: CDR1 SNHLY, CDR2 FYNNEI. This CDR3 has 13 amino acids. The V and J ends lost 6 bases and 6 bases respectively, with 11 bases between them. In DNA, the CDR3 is TGTGCCAGCAGCGGGACTCCATATGAAAAACTGTTTTTT. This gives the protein CASSGTPYEKLFF.

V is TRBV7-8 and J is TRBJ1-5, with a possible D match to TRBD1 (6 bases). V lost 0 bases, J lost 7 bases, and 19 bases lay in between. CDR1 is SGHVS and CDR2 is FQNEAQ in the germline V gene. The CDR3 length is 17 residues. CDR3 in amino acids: CASSLARWGGPGQPQHF. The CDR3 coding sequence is TGTGCCAGCAGCTTAGCGCGGTGGGGGGGGCCGGGACAGCCCCAGCATTTT.

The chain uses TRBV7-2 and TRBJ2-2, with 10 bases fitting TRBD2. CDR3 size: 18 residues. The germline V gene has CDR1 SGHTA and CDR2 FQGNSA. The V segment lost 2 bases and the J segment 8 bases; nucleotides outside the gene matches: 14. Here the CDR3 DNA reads TGTGCCAGCAGCTTACGCTCGAAGCGGGGGGGACTGGCAGGGGAGCTGTTTTTT. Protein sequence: CASSLRSKRGGLAGELFF.

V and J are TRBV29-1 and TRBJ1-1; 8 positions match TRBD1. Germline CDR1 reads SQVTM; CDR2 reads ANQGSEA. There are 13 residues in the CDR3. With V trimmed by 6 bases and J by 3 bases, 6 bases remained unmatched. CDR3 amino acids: CSVDRVEDTEAFF. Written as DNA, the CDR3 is TGCAGCGTGGACAGGGTTGAGGACACTGAAGCTTTCTTT.

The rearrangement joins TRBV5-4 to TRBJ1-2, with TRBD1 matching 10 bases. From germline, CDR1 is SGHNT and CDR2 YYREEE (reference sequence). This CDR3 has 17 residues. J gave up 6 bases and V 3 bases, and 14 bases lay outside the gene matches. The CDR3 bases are TGTGCCAGCAGCTCGACCCCGGGACAGGGGACGGCGAATGGCTACACCTTC. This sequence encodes CASSSTPGQGTANGYTF.

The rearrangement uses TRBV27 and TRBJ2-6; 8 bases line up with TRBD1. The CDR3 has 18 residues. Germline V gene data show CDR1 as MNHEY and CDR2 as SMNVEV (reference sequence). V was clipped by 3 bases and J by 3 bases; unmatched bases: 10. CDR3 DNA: TGTGCCAGCAGTTTTTCAAGACAGGGGATAGGTGGGGCCAACGTCCTGACTTTC. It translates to CASSFSRQGIGGANVLTF.

The CDR3 DNA is TGTGCCACCAGCAGAGATAGAGAGGAAAAACTGTTTTTT. This gives the protein CATSRDREEKLFF. The V gene is TRBV15, the J gene TRBJ1-4; no reliable D call. This CDR3 has 13 residues. The germline V gene has CDR1 LNHNV and CDR2 YYDKDF (reference sequence). V lost 0 bases, J lost 8 bases, and 7 bases lay in between.

CDR3 region: CASSFASLGYNSPLHF. The CDR3 bases are TGTGCCAGCAGCTTCGCCTCCCTCGGGTATAATTCACCCCTCCACTTT. The chain combines TRBV11-2 with TRBJ1-6; D uncertain. The germline gives CDR1 SGHAT, CDR2 FQNNGV. Trimming stripped 3 bases from V and 4 bases from J, with 13 bases between. This CDR3 has 16 residues.

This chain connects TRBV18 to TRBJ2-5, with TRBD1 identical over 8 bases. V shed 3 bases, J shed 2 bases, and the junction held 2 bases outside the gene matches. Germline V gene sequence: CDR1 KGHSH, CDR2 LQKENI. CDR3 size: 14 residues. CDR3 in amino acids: CASSPRGLQETQYF. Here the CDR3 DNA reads TGTGCCAGCTCACCCAGGGGGCTGCAAGAGACCCAGTACTTC.

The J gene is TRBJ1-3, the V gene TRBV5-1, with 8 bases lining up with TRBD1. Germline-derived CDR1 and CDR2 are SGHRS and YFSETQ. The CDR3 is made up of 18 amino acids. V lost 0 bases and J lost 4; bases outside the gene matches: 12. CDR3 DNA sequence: TGCGCCAGCAGCTTGGCCGGTCCAGGGGGCATGGGAGGAAACACCATATATTTT. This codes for CASSLAGPGGMGGNTIYF.

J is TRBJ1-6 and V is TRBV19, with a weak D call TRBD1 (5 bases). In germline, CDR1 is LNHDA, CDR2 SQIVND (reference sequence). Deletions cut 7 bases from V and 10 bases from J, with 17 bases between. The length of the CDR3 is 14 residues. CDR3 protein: CASTAGRRGSPLHF. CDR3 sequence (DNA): TGTGCCAGTACCGCGGGTCGGAGGGGCTCACCCCTCCACTTT.

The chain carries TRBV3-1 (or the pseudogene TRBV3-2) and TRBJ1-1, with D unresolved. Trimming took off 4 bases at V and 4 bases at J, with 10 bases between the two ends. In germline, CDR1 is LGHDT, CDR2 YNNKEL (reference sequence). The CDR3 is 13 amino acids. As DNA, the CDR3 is TGTGCCAGCAGCCGTGGCAGTTCCACTGAAGCTTTCTTT. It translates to CASSRGSSTEAFF.

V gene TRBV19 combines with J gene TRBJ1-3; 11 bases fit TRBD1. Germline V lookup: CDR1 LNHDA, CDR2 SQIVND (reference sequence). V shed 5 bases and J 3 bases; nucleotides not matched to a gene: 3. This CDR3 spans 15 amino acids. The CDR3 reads CASSAGQGVGNTIYF. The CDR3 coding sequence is TGTGCCAGTAGTGCGGGACAGGGGGTTGGAAACACCATATATTTT.

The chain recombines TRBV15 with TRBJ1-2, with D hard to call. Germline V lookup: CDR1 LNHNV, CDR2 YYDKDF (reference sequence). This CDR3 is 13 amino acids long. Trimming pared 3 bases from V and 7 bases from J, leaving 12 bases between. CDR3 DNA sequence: TGTGCCACCAGCAGTACACGATCCTTTGGCTACACCTTC. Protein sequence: CATSSTRSFGYTF.

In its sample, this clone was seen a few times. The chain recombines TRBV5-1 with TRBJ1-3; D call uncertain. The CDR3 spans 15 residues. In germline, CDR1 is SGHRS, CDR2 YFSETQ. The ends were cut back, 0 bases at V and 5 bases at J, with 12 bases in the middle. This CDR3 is CASSLDVARRNTIYF. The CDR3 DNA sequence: TGCGCCAGCAGCTTGGACGTTGCCAGGAGAAACACCATATATTTT.

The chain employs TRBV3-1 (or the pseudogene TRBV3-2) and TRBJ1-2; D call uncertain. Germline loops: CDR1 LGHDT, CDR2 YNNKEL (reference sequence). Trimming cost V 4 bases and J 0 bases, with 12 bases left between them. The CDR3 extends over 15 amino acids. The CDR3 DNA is TGTGCCAGCAGCCCGACGGGTTGGGCTAACTATGGCTACACCTTC. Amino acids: CASSPTGWANYGYTF.

The CDR3 protein is CASSLGLGTGGKDTQYF. Here the CDR3 DNA reads TGCGCCAGCAGCTTGGGCCTCGGGACAGGGGGCAAAGATACGCAGTATTTT. The rearrangement links TRBV5-1 to TRBJ2-3; 12 nucleotides agree with TRBD1. V shed 0 bases, J shed 5 bases, and the junction held 7 bases outside the gene matches. The CDR3 runs 17 residues. CDR1 SGHRS and CDR2 YFSETQ come from the germline V gene.